The clone carrying this T cell receptor beta chain was detected a few times. The antigen is not known. TCRdb's copy holds only in-frame clones and misses some; the assay was immunoSEQ multiplex PCR. Among a few thousand clones, roughly 47% were seen once, and the ten largest hold about 60%. Trimming removed 7 bases from V and 5 bases from J; junction bases left unmatched: 9. The CDR3 spans 15 residues. Per germline, CDR1 SEHNR and CDR2 FQNEAQ (reference sequence). This entry is derived from a study of STAT3 mutations in large granular lymphocyte leukemia. Study-level results: Suggested: STAT3 mutation was not the ancestral event for these clonal expansions. Every T-cell large granular lymphocyte leukemia patient had at least one immunodominant TCR beta clonotype.

Input material: peripheral blood mononuclear cells. This chain connects TRBV7-9 to TRBJ2-7; 12 bases agree with TRBD2. The sequence derives from a man in his fifties with T-cell large granular lymphocyte leukemia. Some clones in this sample may be carry-over from other donors' samples. CDR3 protein: CASTLTSGSFHEQYF. The CDR3 nucleotides are TGTGCCAGCACTCTGACTAGCGGGAGTTTCCACGAGCAGTACTTC.